Listed below are T cell receptor beta chains from one sample, sequenced in a study of T cell changes during pregnancy in multiple sclerosis. Using immunoSEQ multiplex PCR, the repertoire was profiled, and TCRdb retains in-frame clones only, with some absent. The sample records around 38,000 clones, roughly nine tenths being singletons. Sample: CD8+ T cells from peripheral blood mononuclear cells, taken in the third trimester of pregnancy. The receptors were sampled from a female donor with multiple sclerosis, enrolled in a pregnancy study. The CDR3 runs from the conserved cysteine through the conserved F or W. Each record gives: D gene, J gene, clone size, V gene, CDR3 DNA, CDR3 protein. The D gene is left open where the match is weak. The listing skips clone size in some rows; elsewhere it reads once, few, many or a size class.

TRBD1,TRBJ2-2,NA,TRBV4-3,TGCGCCAGCAGCCCAGGGACAGGGGCCTCCTCCGGGGAGCTGTTTTTT,CASSPGTGASSGELFF
TRBD1,TRBJ2-7,NA,TRBV28,TGTGCCAGCAGTTCAGGACAGGTCTACTCCTACGAGCAGTACTTC,CASSSGQVYSYEQYF
NA,TRBJ2-2,NA,TRBV7-2,TGTGCCAGCAGCTTAGGCGGCTTCGGGGAGCTGTTTTTT,CASSLGGFGELFF
NA,TRBJ1-2,NA,TRBV5-6,TGTGCCAGCACCAAAGAGGCGGGTGGAACCTATGGCTACACCTTC,CASTKEAGGTYGYTF
TRBD2,TRBJ2-5,once,TRBV7-9,TGTGCCAGCAGCTCCCGGACTAGCGCCCAAGAGACCCAGTACTTC,CASSSRTSAQETQYF
TRBD1,TRBJ2-1,NA,TRBV9,TGTGCCAGCAGCGTAGATCAGGGGGCGTCGGATGAGCAGTTCTTC,CASSVDQGASDEQFF
TRBD1,TRBJ1-4,few,TRBV4-3,TGCGCCAGCAGCACCCAAACGGGACAGGGATTTGAAAAACTGTTTTTT,CASSTQTGQGFEKLFF
TRBD1,TRBJ1-1,NA,TRBV19,TGTGCCAGCCACAGGGGATTGACTGAAGCTTTCTTT,CASHRGLTEAFF
TRBD1,TRBJ2-5,NA,TRBV10-3,TGTGCCATCAGTGGGACAGGGTGGCAAGAGACCCAGTACTTC,CAISGTGWQETQYF
NA,TRBJ1-1,NA,TRBV11-1,TGTGCCAGCAGCTTAGCAGCTAAGAACACTGAAGCTTTCTTT,CASSLAAKNTEAFF
TRBD1,TRBJ2-7,NA,TRBV29-1,TGCAGCGTTCCGGGACAGGGGGCGCACGAGCAGTACTTC,CSVPGQGAHEQYF
TRBD2,TRBJ2-7,NA,TRBV5-3,TGTGCCAGAAGACGTGAGCTAGCGGGAGTCGAGCAGTACTTC,CARRRELAGVEQYF
NA,TRBJ1-3,NA,TRBV7-9,TGTGCCAGCATCCCCTGGGGCGACTCTGGAAACACCATATATTTT,CASIPWGDSGNTIYF
NA,TRBJ1-5,once,TRBV4-1,TGCGCCAGCAGCCAAAGCCTAAATCAGCCCCAGCATTTT,CASSQSLNQPQHF
TRBD2,TRBJ2-7,NA,TRBV7-9,TGTGCCAGCAGCGCCCTAGCGGGAGGACAATACGAGCAGTACTTC,CASSALAGGQYEQYF
NA,TRBJ2-7,once,TRBV5-4,TGTGCCAGCAGCTTTCTGAGCTACGAGCAGTACTTC,CASSFLSYEQYF
TRBD2,TRBJ2-7,NA,TRBV11-1,TGTGCCAGCAGCTGGGGCGGGACTACCTCCTACGAGCAGTACTTC,CASSWGGTTSYEQYF
TRBD2,TRBJ2-1,NA,TRBV19,TGTTCTACCTCGGGAGGTTCTAATGAGCAGTTCTTC,CSTSGGSNEQFF
NA,TRBJ1-1,NA,TRBV11-2,TGTGCCAGCACCTCGATCCGAGCCAACACTGAAGCTTTCTTT,CASTSIRANTEAFF
NA,TRBJ2-1,NA,TRBV25-1,TGTGCCAGCAGGGGACTTCATAGCGGATACAATGAGCAGTTCTTC,CASRGLHSGYNEQFF
NA,TRBJ2-3,NA,TRBV11-1,TGTGCCAGCAGCCTGGACAGCTTCACAGATACGCAGTATTTT,CASSLDSFTDTQYF
NA,TRBJ2-5,NA,TRBV29-1,TGCAGCGTTGAAATTGGCCAGGGTATGGTGGAGACCCAGTACTTC,CSVEIGQGMVETQYF
NA,TRBJ1-4,NA,TRBV4-2,TGTGCCAGCAGCCAAGAGCGGGCACAGGGACTGTTTTTT,CASSQERAQGLFF
NA,TRBJ2-3,NA,TRBV18,TGTGCCAGCTCACCGCCCGGGACTACAGATACGCAGTATTTT,CASSPPGTTDTQYF
TRBD2,TRBJ2-7,NA,TRBV7-8,TGTGCCAGCAGCTGGGCAGCGGGAGAAATGTACGAGCAGTACTTC,CASSWAAGEMYEQYF
NA,TRBJ2-2,once,TRBV6-5,TGTGCCAGCAGTTCAGCACAGGACAACACCGGGGAGCTGTTTTTT,CASSSAQDNTGELFF
TRBD2,TRBJ2-7,NA,TRBV4-1,TGCGCCAGCAGCCAAACTAGCGGGAGTTACGAGCAGTACTTC,CASSQTSGSYEQYF
NA,TRBJ2-7,NA,TRBV28,TGTGCCAGCAGTCCTAGCGTTGGAGACTACGAGCAGTACTTC,CASSPSVGDYEQYF
TRBD1,TRBJ2-5,NA,TRBV4-1,TGCGCCAGCAGCCAGAATTACGACAGGGCTCAAGAGACCCAGTACTTC,CASSQNYDRAQETQYF
NA,TRBJ1-2,NA,TRBV29-1,TGCAGCGTTGTTCAGGGGAATGGCTACACCTTC,CSVVQGNGYTF
NA,TRBJ2-7,NA,TRBV19,TGTGCCAGTAGCGAAACAGGCGATCACTCCTACGAGCAGTACTTC,CASSETGDHSYEQYF
TRBD1,TRBJ1-1,NA,TRBV30,TGTGCCTGGAGTGTACTATCAGGGGGCCTCACTGAAGCTTTCTTT,CAWSVLSGGLTEAFF
TRBD1,TRBJ2-3,NA,TRBV4-3,TGCGCCAGCAGCCAAGAAAGGGGGCCTAGCACAGATACGCAGTATTTT,CASSQERGPSTDTQYF
TRBD2,TRBJ2-3,NA,TRBV4-3,TGCGCCAGCAGCAACCCTCGGGAGGGGGGGAGGCCTTACGGGGATACGCAGTATTTT,CASSNPREGGRPYGDTQYF
NA,TRBJ1-2,NA,TRBV5-4,TGTGCCAGCAGCGGAACTACAGGGTTTAATGGCTACACCTTC,CASSGTTGFNGYTF
TRBD1,TRBJ2-2,NA,TRBV28,TGTGCCAGCAGTCCGTCGACAGGGGGCTGGAGGGAGCTGTTTTTT,CASSPSTGGWRELFF